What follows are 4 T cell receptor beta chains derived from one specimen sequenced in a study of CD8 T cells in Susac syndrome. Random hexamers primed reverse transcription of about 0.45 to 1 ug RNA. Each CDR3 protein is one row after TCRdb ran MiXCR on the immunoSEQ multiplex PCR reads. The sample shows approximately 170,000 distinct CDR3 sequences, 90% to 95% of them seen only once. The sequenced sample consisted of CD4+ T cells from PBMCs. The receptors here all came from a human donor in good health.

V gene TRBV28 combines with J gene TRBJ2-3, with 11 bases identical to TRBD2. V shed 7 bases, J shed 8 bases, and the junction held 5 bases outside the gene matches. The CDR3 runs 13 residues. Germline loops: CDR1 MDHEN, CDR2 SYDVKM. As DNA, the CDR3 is TGTGCCAGCATAGCGGGAGGGCCAGGTACGCAGTATTTT. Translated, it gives CASIAGGPGTQYF.

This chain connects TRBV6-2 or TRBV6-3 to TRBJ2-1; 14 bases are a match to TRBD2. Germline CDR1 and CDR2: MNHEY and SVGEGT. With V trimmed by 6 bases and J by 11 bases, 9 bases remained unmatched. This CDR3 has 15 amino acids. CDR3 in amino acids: CASSGGLAGEQQQFF. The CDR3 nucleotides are TGTGCCAGCAGCGGGGGACTAGCGGGGGAGCAGCAGCAGTTCTTC.

The CDR3: CASSPSRYSNQPQHF. CDR3 nucleotides: TGTGCCAGCTCACCTTCGCGTTATAGCAATCAGCCCCAGCATTTT. The chain is built from TRBV18 and TRBJ1-5; D unresolved. The V end lost 3 bases, the J end lost 0 bases, and 9 bases lay between the germline ends. The CDR3 length is 15 residues. Germline V gene sequence: CDR1 KGHSH, CDR2 LQKENI. The variable domain in full, with the rest retrieved from reference TRBV18 and TRBJ1-5, is NAGVMQNPRHLVRRRGQEARLRCSPMKGHSHVYWYRQLPEEGLKFMVYLQKENIIDESGMPKERFSAEFPKEGPSILRIQQVVRGDSAAYFCASSPSRYSNQPQHFGDGTRLSIL.

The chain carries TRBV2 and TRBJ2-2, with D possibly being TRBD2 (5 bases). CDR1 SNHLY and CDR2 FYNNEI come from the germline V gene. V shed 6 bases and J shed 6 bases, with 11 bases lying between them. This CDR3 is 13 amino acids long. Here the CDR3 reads CASRLGYAGELFF. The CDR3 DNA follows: TGTGCCAGCAGACTAGGGTATGCCGGGGAGCTGTTTTTT.